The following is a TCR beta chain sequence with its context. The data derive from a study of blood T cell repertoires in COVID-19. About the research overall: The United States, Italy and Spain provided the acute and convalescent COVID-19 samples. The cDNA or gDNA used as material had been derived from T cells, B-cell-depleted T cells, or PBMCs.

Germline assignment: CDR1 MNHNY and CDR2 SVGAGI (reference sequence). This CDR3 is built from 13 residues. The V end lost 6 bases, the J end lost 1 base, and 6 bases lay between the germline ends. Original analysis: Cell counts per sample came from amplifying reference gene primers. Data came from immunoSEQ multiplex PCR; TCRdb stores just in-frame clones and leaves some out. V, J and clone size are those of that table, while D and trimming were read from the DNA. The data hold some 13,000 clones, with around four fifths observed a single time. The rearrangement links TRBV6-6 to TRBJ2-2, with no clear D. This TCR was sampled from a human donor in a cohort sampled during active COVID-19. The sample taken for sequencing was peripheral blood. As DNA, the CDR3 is TGTGCCAGCAGAAATATGAACACCGGGGAGCTGTTTTTT. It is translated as CASRNMNTGELFF.